This T cell receptor (beta chain) was observed in a study of T cells in Graves' hyperthyroidism and ophthalmopathy. General observations from the study: A 13 V-J model separated ophthalmopathy from stable hyperthyroidism. Blood samples included most of the expanded thyroid clonotypes exceeding 0.001.

Diagnoses were established using clinical symptoms, serum thyroxine and TRAb, thyroid ultrasound and orbital computed tomography. It was less than 13 ml of fresh peripheral blood that supplied the PBMCs. This CDR3 is 16 amino acids long. Germline assignment: CDR1 SGHVS and CDR2 FQNEAQ. V lost 5 bases and J lost 9; bases outside the gene matches: 9. This clonotype was recorded at least ten times. Antigen unknown. Amplified TCR beta CDR3 regions came from RNA transcripts. Initially, a first-round RT-PCR of the TCR CDR3 employed the HTBI primer set. TCRdb analysed the multiplex PCR reads with MiXCR anew, one entry per CDR3 protein. The data show about 600,000 distinct CDR3 sequences, with 12% to 15% seen just once and 6.5% to 9% held by the top ten.

The sample was blood. The sequence came from a woman younger than 30 with Graves' ophthalmopathy. The V gene is TRBV7-8, the J gene TRBJ2-1; TRBD2 aligns across 14 bases. The CDR3 loop is CASSDDRTSGRSEQFF. The DNA of the CDR3 is TGTGCCAGCAGCGACGACCGGACTAGCGGGAGGAGTGAGCAGTTCTTC. The variable domain in full, with the rest retrieved from reference TRBV7-8 and TRBJ2-1, is GAGVSQSPRYKVAKRGQDVALRCDPISGHVSLFWYQQALGQGPEFLTYFQNEAQLDKSGLPSDRFFAERPEGSVSTLKIQRTQQEDSAVYLCASSDDRTSGRSEQFFGPGTRLTVL.